This T cell receptor (beta chain) was captured by sequencing in a study of T cell repertoires in aging, cancer and after chemotherapy. On the study more broadly: Over several months to years, re-sampled healthy donor repertoires clearly shared clones.

TRB rearrangements spanning V, D and J were amplified using mixed TRB-A/B primers. Each CDR3 protein is one row after TCRdb ran MiXCR on the multiplex PCR reads. The sample records about 5,300 distinct CDR3 sequences, about 24% being singletons. The ends lost 9 bases at V and 0 bases at J; junction bases unmatched: 3. Germline CDR1 is MDHEN and CDR2 is SYDVKM. The CDR3 length is 14 residues. The template was genomic DNA from peripheral blood, not RNA. The sequenced material came from blood. The V call is TRBV28, the J call TRBJ2-4; 9 bases are shared with TRBD2. This clonotype was obtained from a human donor in good health. CDR3 amino acids: CASLSGGAKNIQYF. The CDR3 coding sequence is TGTGCCAGTCTTAGCGGGGGAGCCAAAAACATTCAGTACTTC.